The T cell receptor beta chain described here comes from a study of shared clonotypes between healthy human individuals. Assay execution took place at the deep level. Libraries were prepared by immunoSEQ multiplex PCR; TCRdb keeps only in-frame clonotypes and omits some of them. The sample lists roughly 1,000,000 clones, around 78% occurring once. In the CD4+ fraction, cells were divided into CD45RA+ naive and CD45RA-negative memory subsets. The CDR3 spans 17 residues. Germline lookup yields CDR1 LNHDA and CDR2 SQIVND (reference sequence). With 3 bases removed from V and 8 bases from J, the gap between germline ends came to 25 bases.

The sequenced material came from memory CD4+ T cells from PBMCs. The subset here: CD45RA-negative fraction. V is TRBV19 and J is TRBJ1-1, with D perhaps TRBD1 (6 bases). The receptor comes from a man aged 18 to 30 in good health. Some clones in this sample may be carry-over from other donors' samples. The CDR3 DNA follows: TGTGCCAGTAGTATTAGTCGGGGGGCCAATCTAGGTCGGGAAGCTTTCTTT. This translates into CASSISRGANLGREAFF.